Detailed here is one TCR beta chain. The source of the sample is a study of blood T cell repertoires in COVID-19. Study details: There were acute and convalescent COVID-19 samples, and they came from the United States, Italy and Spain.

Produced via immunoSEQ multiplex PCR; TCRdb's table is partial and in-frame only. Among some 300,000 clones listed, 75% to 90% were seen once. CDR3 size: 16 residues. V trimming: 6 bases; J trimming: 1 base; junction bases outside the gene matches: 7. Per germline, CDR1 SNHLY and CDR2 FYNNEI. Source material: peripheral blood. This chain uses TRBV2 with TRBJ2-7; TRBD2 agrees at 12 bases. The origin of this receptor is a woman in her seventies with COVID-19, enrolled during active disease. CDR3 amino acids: CASSEDTSGGSYEQYF. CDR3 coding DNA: TGTGCCAGCAGCGAGGACACTAGCGGGGGGTCCTACGAGCAGTACTTC.